One T cell receptor (beta chain) is described in this entry. The specificity of this receptor is unknown. Base qualities are not at hand, and no much larger clone is one base apart. Each collaborating institution followed its own protocols to collect whole blood in K2EDTA tubes. For TCRbeta analysis, collaborator samples were shipped as frozen whole blood, as isolated PBMCs, or as DNA extracted from either sample type. The sample comes from a study of blood T cell repertoires in COVID-19 (dated by TCRdb to the early 2020s). Some background on the complete study: The collaborator samples originated in the United States, Italy and Spain and spanned the acute and convalescent phases of COVID-19. Subjects who had been exposed to COVID-19, were actively infected with it, or had recovered from it provided the deeply sampled blood TCRbeta repertoires that made up the dataset. The material from the prospective study consisted of cDNA or gDNA derived from T cells, B-cell-depleted T cells, or PBMCs. Where available, HLA class I and class II types were obtained from metadata supplied by the sample provider rather than from assay-based typing. A de-identified subject ID, COVID-19 status, age in years and sex were almost always included in the sample metadata. The repertoires were made available in a free public database intended to serve as a resource for research on the immune response to SARS-CoV-2. Samples came from the ongoing ImmuneRACE study (first 160 participants) plus 1,254 subjects from 6 global collaborators. On the study overall, not on this receptor specifically: Clinical and demographic metadata were provided uncurated, with the amount varying by source and participant.

TCRbeta CDR3 regions were amplified from genomic DNA using the immunoSEQ Assay, a bias-controlled multiplex PCR. From the authors' description of their analysis: The number of nucleated cells in each sample was estimated from the amplification of reference gene primers within the assay. To quantify the absolute abundance of each unique TCRbeta CDR3 rearrangement, sequence reads were collapsed and filtered. For each sample, productive Simpson clonality was calculated by taking the square root of Simpson's diversity index across productive rearrangements. The clones in this table, taken by TCRdb from immuneACCESS, are in-frame only. Not every clone is retained; where verified, under half of the shortfall comes from an unresolved V gene, and the cause of the rest is unknown. Clone size and the V and J calls come from that table; the DNA yielded D and trimming. The sample records over 300,000 clones, 85% of which are singletons. The ten largest clones take up roughly 7.8% of the sample.

Trimming leaves V shorter by 4 bases and J shorter by 8 bases, with the junction holding 4 bases beyond the gene matches. The CDR3 covers 14 residues, taking in both the cysteine and the phenylalanine. Kept here is only the CDR3 DNA, which spans 42 bases and is read in frame from base 1. CDR1 and CDR2 are read off the germline V gene as SGHRS and YFSETQ. The sequenced sample was peripheral blood. The TCR was taken from a human donor in a cohort sampled during active COVID-19. The rearranged chain carries TRBV5-1 and TRBJ1-4; the junction holds 11 bases that match TRBD1. The nucleotide sequence is given as TGCGCCAGCAGCCCGGGACAGGGGGGAGAAAAACTGTTTTTT. Its coded protein is CASSPGQGGEKLFF.